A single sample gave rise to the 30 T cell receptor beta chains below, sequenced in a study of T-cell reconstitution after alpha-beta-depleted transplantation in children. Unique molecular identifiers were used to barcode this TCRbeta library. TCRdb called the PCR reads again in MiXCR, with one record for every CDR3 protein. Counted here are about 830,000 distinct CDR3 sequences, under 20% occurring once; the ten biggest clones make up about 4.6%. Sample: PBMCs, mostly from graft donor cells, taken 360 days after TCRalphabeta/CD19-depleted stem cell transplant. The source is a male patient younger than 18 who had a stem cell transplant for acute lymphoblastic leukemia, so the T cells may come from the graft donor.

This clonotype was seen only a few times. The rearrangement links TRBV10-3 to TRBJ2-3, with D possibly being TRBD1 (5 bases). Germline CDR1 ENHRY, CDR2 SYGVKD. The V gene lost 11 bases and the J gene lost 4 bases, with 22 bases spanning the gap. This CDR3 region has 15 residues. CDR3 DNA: TGTGCCGCCACCTCCGTCTCAGGGAAAGCAGATACGCAGTATTTT. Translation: CAATSVSGKADTQYF.

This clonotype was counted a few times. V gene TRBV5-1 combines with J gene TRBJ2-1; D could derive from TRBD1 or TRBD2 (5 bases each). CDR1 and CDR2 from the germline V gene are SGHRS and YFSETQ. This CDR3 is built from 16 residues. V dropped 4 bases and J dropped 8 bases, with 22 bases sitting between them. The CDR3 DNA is TGCGCCAGCAGCCCTGGTCGTTGGGACCCTTGGGATGAGCAGTTCTTC. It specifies CASSPGRWDPWDEQFF.

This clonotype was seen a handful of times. The CDR3 sequence is CASRQGSLGYEQYF. Here the CDR3 DNA reads TGTGCCAGCCGGCAGGGAAGCCTGGGCTACGAGCAGTACTTC. V and J are TRBV6-1 and TRBJ2-7; possible D gene TRBD1, 5 bases. Trimming shortened V by 8 bases and J by 3 bases, and 17 bases separated the two germline ends. Looked up from germline, CDR1 is MNHNS and CDR2 is SASEGT. CDR3 length equals 14 residues.

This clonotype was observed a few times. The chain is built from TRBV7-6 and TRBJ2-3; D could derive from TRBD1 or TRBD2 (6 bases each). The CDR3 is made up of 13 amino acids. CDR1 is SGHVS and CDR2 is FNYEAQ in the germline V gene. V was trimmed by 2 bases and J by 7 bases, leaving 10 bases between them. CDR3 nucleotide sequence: TGTGCCAGCAGCTTAAGGGGGGTGTATACGCAGTATTTT. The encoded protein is CASSLRGVYTQYF.

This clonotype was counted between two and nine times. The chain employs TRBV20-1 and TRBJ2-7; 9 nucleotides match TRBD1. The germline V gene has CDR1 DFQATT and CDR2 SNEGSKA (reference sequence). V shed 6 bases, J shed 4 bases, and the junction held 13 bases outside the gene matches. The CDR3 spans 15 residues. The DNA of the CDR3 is TGCAGTGCGAGTACACTTCCGGGACAGGGATACGAGCAGTACTTC. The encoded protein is CSASTLPGQGYEQYF.

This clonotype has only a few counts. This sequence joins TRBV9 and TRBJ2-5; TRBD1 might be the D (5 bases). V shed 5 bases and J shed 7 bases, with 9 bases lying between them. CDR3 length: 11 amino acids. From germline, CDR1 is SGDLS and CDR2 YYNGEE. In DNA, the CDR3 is TGTGCCAGCAGTTCAGGGATGACCCAGTACTTC. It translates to CASSSGMTQYF.

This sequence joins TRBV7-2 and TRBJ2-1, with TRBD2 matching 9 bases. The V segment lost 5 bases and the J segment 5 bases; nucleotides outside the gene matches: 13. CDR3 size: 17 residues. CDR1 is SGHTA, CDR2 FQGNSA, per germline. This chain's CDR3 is CASSAETSGYSHNEQFF. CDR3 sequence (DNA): TGTGCCAGCAGCGCGGAGACTAGCGGTTACTCTCACAATGAGCAGTTCTTC.

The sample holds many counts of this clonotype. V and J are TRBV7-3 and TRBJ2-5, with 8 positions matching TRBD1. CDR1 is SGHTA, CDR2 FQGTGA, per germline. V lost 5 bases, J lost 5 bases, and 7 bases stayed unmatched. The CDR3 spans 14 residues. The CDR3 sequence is CASSLTGGLETQYF. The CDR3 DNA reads TGTGCCAGCAGCCTTACAGGGGGACTGGAGACCCAGTACTTC.

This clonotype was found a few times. The CDR3 DNA reads TGTGCCAGCAGCTTAGGTGGGACTAGCGGGAGAAGCTACGAGCAGTACTTC. It codes for CASSLGGTSGRSYEQYF. The chain carries TRBV7-2 and TRBJ2-7, with TRBD2 matching over 14 bases. Germline V gene data show CDR1 as SGHTA and CDR2 as FQGNSA. V lost 1 base to trimming and J lost 3 bases; unmatched junction nucleotides: 5. The CDR3 length is 17 residues.

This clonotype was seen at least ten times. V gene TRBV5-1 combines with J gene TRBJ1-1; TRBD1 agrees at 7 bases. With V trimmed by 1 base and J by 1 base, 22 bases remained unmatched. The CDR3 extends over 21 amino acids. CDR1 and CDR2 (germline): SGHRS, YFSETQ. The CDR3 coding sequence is TGCGCCAGCAGCTTGCGCGGCCAGGGGGTGGCGGTGGCACCCGAGAACACTGAAGCTTTCTTT. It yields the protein CASSLRGQGVAVAPENTEAFF. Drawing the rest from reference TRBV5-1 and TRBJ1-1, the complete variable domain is KAGVTQTPRYLIKTRGQQVTLSCSPISGHRSVSWYQQTPGQGLQFLFEYFSETQRNKGNFPGRFSGRQFSNSRSEMNVSTLELGDSALYLCASSLRGQGVAVAPENTEAFFGQGTRLTVV.

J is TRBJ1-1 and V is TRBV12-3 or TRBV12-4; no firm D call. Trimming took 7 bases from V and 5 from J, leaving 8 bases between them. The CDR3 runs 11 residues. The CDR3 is CASTFVTEAFF. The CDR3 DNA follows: TGTGCCAGCACCTTCGTAACTGAAGCTTTCTTT.

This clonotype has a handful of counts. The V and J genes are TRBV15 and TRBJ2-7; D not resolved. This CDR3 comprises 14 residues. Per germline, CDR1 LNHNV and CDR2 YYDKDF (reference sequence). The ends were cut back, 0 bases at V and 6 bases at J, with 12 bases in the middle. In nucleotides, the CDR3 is TGTGCCACCAGCAGAGAACTTAGAGACGCCGAGCAGTACTTC. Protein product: CATSRELRDAEQYF.

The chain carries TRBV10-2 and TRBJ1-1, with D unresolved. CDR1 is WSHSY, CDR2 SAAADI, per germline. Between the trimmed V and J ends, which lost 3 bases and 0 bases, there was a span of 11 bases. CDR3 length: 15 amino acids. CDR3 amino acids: CASSDGGLLNTEAFF. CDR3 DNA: TGCGCCAGCAGTGACGGTGGTTTGCTGAACACTGAAGCTTTCTTT.

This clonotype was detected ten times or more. The CDR3 sequence is CASRKGTTASYEQFF. The DNA of the CDR3 is TGTGCCAGCAGGAAGGGGACAACTGCCTCTTATGAGCAGTTCTTC. This rearrangement joins TRBV6-1 to TRBJ2-1; a possible D gene is TRBD1 (6 bases). CDR3 length equals 15 residues. The germline V gene encodes CDR1 MNHNS and CDR2 SASEGT. Trimming left V 6 bases short and J 8 bases short, with 20 bases between.

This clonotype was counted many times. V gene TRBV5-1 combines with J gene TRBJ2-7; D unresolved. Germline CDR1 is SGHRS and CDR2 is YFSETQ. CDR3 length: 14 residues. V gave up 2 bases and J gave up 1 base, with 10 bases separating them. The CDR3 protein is CASSLTISSYEQYF. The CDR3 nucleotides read TGCGCCAGCAGCTTAACTATCTCTTCCTACGAGCAGTACTTC. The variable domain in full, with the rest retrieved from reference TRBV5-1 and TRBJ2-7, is KAGVTQTPRYLIKTRGQQVTLSCSPISGHRSVSWYQQTPGQGLQFLFEYFSETQRNKGNFPGRFSGRQFSNSRSEMNVSTLELGDSALYLCASSLTISSYEQYFGPGTRLTVT.

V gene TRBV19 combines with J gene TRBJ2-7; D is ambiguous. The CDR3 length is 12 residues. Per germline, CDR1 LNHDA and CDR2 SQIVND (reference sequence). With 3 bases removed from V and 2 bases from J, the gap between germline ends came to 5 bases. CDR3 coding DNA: TGTGCCAGTAGTATGGGCCCCTACGAGCAGTACTTC. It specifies CASSMGPYEQYF.

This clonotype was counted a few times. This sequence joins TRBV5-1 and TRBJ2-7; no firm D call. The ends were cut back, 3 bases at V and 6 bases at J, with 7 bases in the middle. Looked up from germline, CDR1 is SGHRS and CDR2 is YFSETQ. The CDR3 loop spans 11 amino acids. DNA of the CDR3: TGCGCCAGCAGCTCACCGGCCGAGCAGTACTTC. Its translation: CASSSPAEQYF.

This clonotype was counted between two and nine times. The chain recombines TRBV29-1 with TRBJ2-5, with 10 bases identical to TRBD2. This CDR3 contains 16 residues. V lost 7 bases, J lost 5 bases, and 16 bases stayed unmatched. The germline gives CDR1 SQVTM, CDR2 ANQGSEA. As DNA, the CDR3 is TGCAGCGGCTCCGGGACAACTGGGACTAGCGACGAGACCCAGTACTTC. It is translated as CSGSGTTGTSDETQYF.

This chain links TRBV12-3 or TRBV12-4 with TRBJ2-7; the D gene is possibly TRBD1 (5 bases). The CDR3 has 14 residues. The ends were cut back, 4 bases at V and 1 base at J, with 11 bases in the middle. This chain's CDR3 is CASSSRTQSYEQYF. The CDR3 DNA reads TGTGCCAGCAGTTCGAGGACACAATCCTACGAGCAGTACTTC.

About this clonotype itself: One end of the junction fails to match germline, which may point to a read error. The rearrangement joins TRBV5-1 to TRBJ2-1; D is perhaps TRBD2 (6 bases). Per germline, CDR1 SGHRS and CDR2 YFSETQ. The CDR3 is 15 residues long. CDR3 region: CASSLWRADYDEQFF. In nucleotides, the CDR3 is TGCGCCAGCAGCCTGTGGAGGGCGGACTACGATGAGCAGTTCTTC.

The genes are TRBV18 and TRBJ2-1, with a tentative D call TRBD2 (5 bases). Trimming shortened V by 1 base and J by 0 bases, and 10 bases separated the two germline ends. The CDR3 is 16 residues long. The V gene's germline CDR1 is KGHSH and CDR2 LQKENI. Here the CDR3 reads CASSPLASSSYNEQFF. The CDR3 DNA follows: TGTGCCAGCTCACCACTAGCGTCGAGCTCCTACAATGAGCAGTTCTTC.

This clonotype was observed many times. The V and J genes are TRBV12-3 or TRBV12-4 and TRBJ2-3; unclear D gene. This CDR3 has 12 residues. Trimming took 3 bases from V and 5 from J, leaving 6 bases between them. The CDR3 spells CASSFTKDTQYF. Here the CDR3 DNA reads TGTGCCAGCAGTTTCACGAAAGATACGCAGTATTTT.

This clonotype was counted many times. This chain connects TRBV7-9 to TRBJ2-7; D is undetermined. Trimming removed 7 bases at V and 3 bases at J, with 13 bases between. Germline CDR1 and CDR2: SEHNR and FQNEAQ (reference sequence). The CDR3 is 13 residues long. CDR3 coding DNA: TGTGCCAGCACCAGAATTGGCCGCTACGAGCAGTACTTC. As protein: CASTRIGRYEQYF.

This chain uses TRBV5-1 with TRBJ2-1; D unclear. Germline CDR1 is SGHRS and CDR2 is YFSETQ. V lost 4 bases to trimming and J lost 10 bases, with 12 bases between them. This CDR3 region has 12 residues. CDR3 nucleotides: TGCGCCAGCAGCCAGAATCCCTGGGAGCAGTTCTTC. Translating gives CASSQNPWEQFF.

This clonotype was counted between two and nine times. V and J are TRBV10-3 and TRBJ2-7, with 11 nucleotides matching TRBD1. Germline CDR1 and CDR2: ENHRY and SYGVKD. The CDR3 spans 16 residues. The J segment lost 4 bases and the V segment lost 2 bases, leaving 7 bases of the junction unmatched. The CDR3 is CAISEPRTGGSYEQYF. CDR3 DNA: TGTGCCATCAGTGAGCCCCGGACAGGGGGCTCTTACGAGCAGTACTTC.

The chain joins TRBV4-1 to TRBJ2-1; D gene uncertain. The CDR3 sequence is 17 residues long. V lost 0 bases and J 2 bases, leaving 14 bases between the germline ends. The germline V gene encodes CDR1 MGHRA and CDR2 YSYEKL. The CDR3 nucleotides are TGCGCCAGCAGCCAAGACCAACTCTCTGGGCCCTACAATGAGCAGTTCTTC. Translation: CASSQDQLSGPYNEQFF.

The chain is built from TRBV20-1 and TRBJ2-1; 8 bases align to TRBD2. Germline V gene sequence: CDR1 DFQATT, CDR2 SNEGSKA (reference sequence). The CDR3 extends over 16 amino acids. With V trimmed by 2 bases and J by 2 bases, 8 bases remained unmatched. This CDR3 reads CSARRSGGYPYNEQFF. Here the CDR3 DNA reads TGCAGTGCTAGAAGGAGCGGGGGATACCCCTACAATGAGCAGTTCTTC.

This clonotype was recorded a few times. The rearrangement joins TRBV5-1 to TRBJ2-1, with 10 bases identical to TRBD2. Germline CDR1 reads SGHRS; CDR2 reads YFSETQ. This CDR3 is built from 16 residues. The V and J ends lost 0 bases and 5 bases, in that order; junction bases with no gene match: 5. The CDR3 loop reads CASSLGLAGRNNEQFF. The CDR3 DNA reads TGCGCCAGCAGCTTGGGACTAGCGGGTAGAAACAATGAGCAGTTCTTC.

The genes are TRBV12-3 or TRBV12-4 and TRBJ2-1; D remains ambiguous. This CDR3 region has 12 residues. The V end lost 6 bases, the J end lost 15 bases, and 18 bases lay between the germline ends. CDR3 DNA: TGTGCCAGCAGCCCCTTGACTTTGGTCGGGTTCTTC. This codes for CASSPLTLVGFF.

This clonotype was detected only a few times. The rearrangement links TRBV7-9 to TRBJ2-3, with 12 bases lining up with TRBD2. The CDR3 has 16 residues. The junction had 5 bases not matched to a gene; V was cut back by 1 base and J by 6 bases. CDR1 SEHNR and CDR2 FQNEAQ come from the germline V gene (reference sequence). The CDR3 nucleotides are TGTGCCAGCAGCTTAGAAGGGACTAGCGGGTCTGATACGCAGTATTTT. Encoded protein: CASSLEGTSGSDTQYF.